The clone carrying this TCR beta chain came up many times. No antigen is known for it. Each CDR3 protein gets one entry after TCRdb re-called the 5' RACE reads with MiXCR. The table has around 220,000 distinct CDR3 sequences, roughly 10% seen once. This sample was taken from a study of identical twins. Broader study findings: Cross-sectional statistics underpinned the conclusions; the same donors were not followed. Fewer insertions were carried by abundant cord blood beta clonotypes, but none was seen in memory repertoires. Part of the zero-insertion signal could reflect confounding by invariant MAIT and iNKT cells.

Trimming removed 0 bases from V and 4 bases from J, with 9 bases in between. Germline-derived CDR1 and CDR2 are DFQATT and SNEGSKA (reference sequence). CDR3 length equals 13 residues. Sequenced material: memory T cells sorted from blood. The chain couples TRBV20-1 to TRBJ1-2; D call uncertain. The sequence was obtained from a man in his forties or fifties in good health. The CDR3 sequence is CSARDQVGYGYTF. The CDR3 DNA reads as TGCAGTGCTAGAGATCAGGTCGGCTATGGCTACACCTTC.